This T cell receptor beta chain was identified during a study of OX40 agonist ivuxolimab in advanced cancers. A note on the overall study: Ivuxolimab, which targeted the costimulatory receptor OX40 (CD134), was an agonistic, fully human IgG2 monoclonal antibody. Intravenous ivuxolimab was administered to patients every 2 weeks at six dose levels: 0.01, 0.1, 0.3, 1.5, 3 and 10 mg/kg. Of the approximately 53 patients in dose escalation, approximately 20 had hepatocellular carcinoma, about 15 had melanoma, 9 had renal cell carcinoma and 9 had head and neck cancer. In the dose-escalation cohort, more than 80% of patients were male, and the mean age was roughly 60 years with a range of roughly 23 to 79. Prior anti-PD-1, anti-PD-L1 or anti-CTLA-4 therapy was permitted, and about two fifths of dose-escalation patients had received checkpoint inhibitors. Partial responses were achieved by three dose-escalation patients, of whom one had hepatocellular carcinoma and two had cutaneous melanoma. Peripheral TCRbeta sequencing aimed to test whether ivuxolimab altered TCR sequence diversity and caused clonal T-cell expansion. The paper covers the monotherapy dose-escalation part of the phase I ivuxolimab trial, which included N ≈ 50 patients. On the study overall, not on this receptor specifically: In the 0.1-3.0 mg/kg groups, partial responders were among the patients with the lowest normalized peripheral clonal expansion, particularly in CD8+ T cells. On average, CD8+ T cells showed more expanded clones than CD4+ T cells after ivuxolimab. At doses from 0.1 to 3.0 mg/kg, clonal expansion was seen in both CD4+ and CD8+ blood T cells between baseline and week 6. The antigen specificity of the peripheral T cells that underwent clonal expansion was not determined. Low levels of normalized T-cell clonal expansion were also seen in some patients who did not respond.

To sequence the TCRbeta CDR3 region, genomic DNA was isolated from the sorted cells. The immunoSEQ Assay was used for sequencing of TCRbeta CDR3 regions. The immuneACCESS repertoire file appears here via TCRdb, limited to in-frame rearrangements. These files lack a portion of the clones; in checked studies, under half of the deficit traces to unresolved V genes, and the cause of the others is not known. The sample table shows some 43,000 clones, and around 87% are seen once. The top ten constitute roughly 33% of the sample. Reading the germline V gene gives CDR1 MDHEN and CDR2 SYDVKM. The V end loses 7 bases and the J end loses 1 base, and a stretch of 10 bases separates them. From cysteine to phenylalanine, the CDR3 is 13 amino acids long. This entry keeps only the CDR3 DNA: 39 bases, framed from base 1. In this sample, this clone turned up once. This receptor's antigen is unknown. No base qualities exist here, and no much larger clone lies one base off it.

The trial excluded patients who had a history of autoimmune disease or were on systemic immunosuppression. Peripheral blood for TCR sequencing was collected from all dose cohorts at baseline, on cycle 4 day 1, and on cycle 7 day 1. The samples were drawn from a first-in-human, open-label, multicenter phase I dose-escalation trial of ivuxolimab. Adults with locally advanced or metastatic melanoma, renal cell, hepatocellular, or head and neck squamous cell carcinoma were enrolled in the trial. CD4+ and CD8+ T cells were sorted separately from peripheral blood before TCR sequencing. The material was CD4+ or CD8+ T cells sorted from blood, obtained in a trial of the OX40 agonist ivuxolimab. The TCR originated in an adult with an advanced solid tumor such as melanoma, head and neck, liver or kidney cancer. Recombination joined TRBV28 with TRBJ1-1, and TRBD1 may be the D gene, going by 5 matching bases. The CDR3 corresponds to CASTPGPNTEAFF. The sequenced DNA: TGTGCCAGCACCCCGGGACCGAACACTGAAGCTTTCTTT.